The present T cell receptor beta chain was sequenced within a study of technical replicates of blood from a handful of donors. The V gene's germline CDR1 is LNHDA and CDR2 SQIVND (reference sequence). V dropped 4 bases and J dropped 1; count of bases not matched to a gene: 6. This CDR3 region has 15 residues. Sequenced by immunoSEQ multiplex PCR; TCRdb stores in-frame clones only, minus some. The table lists 65,000 to 85,000 clones, 85% to 95% of them singletons. Sequences were obtained from T cells isolated from PBMCs. The clonotype was recovered from a human donor in good health. The rearrangement joins TRBV19 to TRBJ1-1; TRBD1 agrees at 7 bases. The chain's CDR3 is CASSKGRTGNTEAFF. The CDR3 nucleotides read TGTGCCAGTAGTAAGGGCCGGACAGGGAACACTGAAGCTTTCTTT.